This T cell receptor (beta chain) originates from a study of regulatory T cells in long-lasting Graves disease. This clonotype was recorded at least ten times. The antigen is undetermined. Described time point: persistent/refractory GD, antithyroid drugs over 5 years with positive TRAb. There was RNA extracted from PBMCs, and the TCR library was made from it. According to the study, TCR beta libraries were built with iRepertoire HTBI primers and CDR3-region Arm-PCR. TCRdb re-called the multiplex PCR reads through MiXCR, storing one row per CDR3 protein. The repertoire holds about 450,000 distinct CDR3 sequences, with around 24% as singletons. Study findings and constraints: There was favoring of TRBV28, TRBJ1-2 and TRBJ2-5 in persistent disease. It was possible that the small sample size reduced accuracy.

Trimming stripped 5 bases from V and 2 bases from J, with 9 bases between. The CDR3 has 13 residues. The sequenced sample was peripheral blood mononuclear cells (PBMCs), obtained when the disease was refractory, from a patient treated with antithyroid drugs. This clonotype originated in a female donor with Graves disease. The chain uses TRBV12-3 or TRBV12-4 and TRBJ1-1; D unresolved. The CDR3: CASSGPINTEAFF. DNA of the CDR3: TGTGCCAGCAGTGGCCCGATAAACACTGAAGCTTTCTTT.